The entry that follows covers one T cell receptor beta chain sequence. What it recognizes is unknown. Using immunoSEQ multiplex PCR, the repertoire was profiled, and TCRdb retains in-frame clones only, with some absent. The sample lists approximately 100,000 clones; almost 80% were seen once. The data derive from a study of cytotoxic CD8 clonotypes in ibrutinib-treated CLL. The wider study: Of the patients, about a dozen were relapsed/refractory, roughly 15 treatment-naive and 17 to 18 IGHV unmutated. Response samples were taken after a median approximately 13 months of treatment, range 6 to 36. Patients attained 24 partial and 2 complete responses; at median approximately 68 months, 14 remained remitted while approximately 12 progressed.

Germline V gene data show CDR1 as LNHNV and CDR2 as YYDKDF (reference sequence). Trimming left V 1 base short and J 5 bases short, with 11 bases between. CDR3 length equals 14 residues. Overall study results and limits: The study found clonality rose at ibrutinib response, then fell toward baseline at progression.

The receptor comes from a human donor with chronic lymphocytic leukemia. This rearrangement joins TRBV15 to TRBJ2-5; D may be TRBD1 or TRBD2 (5 bases each). The sample in question was PBMCs, obtained after 12 months of ibrutinib treatment. The CDR3 is CATSRGDGRETQYF. The CDR3 DNA reads TGTGCCACCAGCAGAGGGGACGGTCGGGAGACCCAGTACTTC.